This is a list of T cell receptor beta chains from one sample in a study of identical twins. TCRdb itself ran the 5' RACE reads through MiXCR, one entry per CDR3 protein. The table shows around 490,000 distinct CDR3 sequences, with roughly 15% occurring only once. The same sample was also studied in work on yellow fever vaccine responses in identical twins.

Material for sequencing was CD4+ T cells sorted from blood. These receptors all stem from a woman between 18 and 29 years old in good health. Each CDR3 is given with its conserved first and last residue. D genes are given only for firm matches. Clone sizes are given selectively: once, few, many, or a class where the clone is expanded.

V gene: TRBV21-1
clone size: few
J gene: TRBJ2-1
D gene: .
CDR3 DNA: TGTGCCAGCAGCAATTCCCCAAGGGAGGCGGAAACCTACTACAATGAGCAGTTCTTC
CDR3 protein: CASSNSPREAETYYNEQFF

V gene: TRBV7-2
clone size: .
J gene: TRBJ2-5
D gene: .
CDR3 DNA: TGTGCCAGCAGCTTAGGGCGGGGGCTGGATCAAGAGACCCAGTACTTC
CDR3 protein: CASSLGRGLDQETQYF

V gene: TRBV25-1
clone size: few
J gene: TRBJ2-1
D gene: TRBD2
CDR3 DNA: TGTGCCAGCAGTGAACGACTAGCGAGCAATGAGCAGTTCTTC
CDR3 protein: CASSERLASNEQFF

V gene: TRBV12-3/TRBV12-4
clone size: .
J gene: TRBJ2-7
D gene: .
CDR3 DNA: TGTGCCAGCAGCCCCTCCGGGACCCAGAACGAGCAGTACTTC
CDR3 protein: CASSPSGTQNEQYF

V gene: TRBV20-1
clone size: .
J gene: TRBJ2-3
D gene: .
CDR3 DNA: TGCAGTGCAGAACGCCCCGAACAACTGGATACGCAGTATTTT
CDR3 protein: CSAERPEQLDTQYF

V gene: TRBV24-1
clone size: few
J gene: TRBJ2-1
D gene: .
CDR3 DNA: TGTGCCACCAGTGACCCCGGAGGACCCGTGGGAAATGAGCAGTTCTTC
CDR3 protein: CATSDPGGPVGNEQFF

V gene: TRBV6-5
clone size: few
J gene: TRBJ2-7
D gene: TRBD1
CDR3 DNA: TGTGCCAGCAGTTCCCTCCGACAGGGGCGGGTTTTGTACGAGCAGTACTTC
CDR3 protein: CASSSLRQGRVLYEQYF

V gene: TRBV11-2
clone size: many
J gene: TRBJ1-6
D gene: .
CDR3 DNA: TGTGCCAGCAGCTTAGAGAGAGCCAATTCACCCCTCCACTTT
CDR3 protein: CASSLERANSPLHF

V gene: TRBV20-1
clone size: few
J gene: TRBJ1-5
D gene: TRBD1
CDR3 DNA: TGCAGTGCTAGGCCCTTCTCGGGACAGGGGTTAGGACAGCCCCAGCATTTT
CDR3 protein: CSARPFSGQGLGQPQHF

V gene: TRBV4-1
clone size: .
J gene: TRBJ1-4
D gene: .
CDR3 DNA: TGCGCCAGCAGCCCCCTGGGGCGGGGGGAAAAACTGTTTTTT
CDR3 protein: CASSPLGRGEKLFF

V gene: TRBV20-1
clone size: .
J gene: TRBJ2-1
D gene: TRBD2
CDR3 DNA: TGCAGTGCTAGAGATCCGCTAGCGGGGGGGCCCAACTCCTACAATGAGCAGTTCTTC
CDR3 protein: CSARDPLAGGPNSYNEQFF

V gene: TRBV28
clone size: .
J gene: TRBJ2-1
D gene: TRBD2
CDR3 DNA: TGTGCCAGCAGTTCCCCTAGCGGGGGCAACAATGAGCAGTTCTTC
CDR3 protein: CASSSPSGGNNEQFF

V gene: TRBV5-1
clone size: few
J gene: TRBJ2-7
D gene: TRBD1
CDR3 DNA: TGCGCCAGCAGCTTGCTGGACAGGGGTCGCGAGCAGTACTTC
CDR3 protein: CASSLLDRGREQYF

V gene: TRBV21-1
clone size: .
J gene: TRBJ2-2
D gene: .
CDR3 DNA: TGTGCCAGCAGCAACGGGACAGTCACCGGGGAGCTGTTTTTT
CDR3 protein: CASSNGTVTGELFF

V gene: TRBV12-3/TRBV12-4
clone size: few
J gene: TRBJ1-1
D gene: .
CDR3 DNA: TGTGCCAGCAGTTTAGTTGAGGGAGGCTTAACTGAAGCTTTCTTT
CDR3 protein: CASSLVEGGLTEAFF

V gene: TRBV20-1
clone size: few
J gene: TRBJ1-6
D gene: .
CDR3 DNA: TGCAGTGCTAGTCAAAGTCCAGGGTCACCCCTCCACTTT
CDR3 protein: CSASQSPGSPLHF

V gene: TRBV12-3/TRBV12-4
clone size: .
J gene: TRBJ2-5
D gene: TRBD2
CDR3 DNA: TGTGCCAGCCGCGGGGGGGCCTCCCGGGGAACCCAGTACTTC
CDR3 protein: CASRGGASRGTQYF

V gene: TRBV5-1
clone size: .
J gene: TRBJ2-5
D gene: TRBD1
CDR3 DNA: TGCGCCAGCAGCTCTGGGACAGGGGCGTGGGAGACCCAGTACTTC
CDR3 protein: CASSSGTGAWETQYF

V gene: TRBV20-1
clone size: few
J gene: TRBJ2-3
D gene: .
CDR3 DNA: TGCAGTGCTAGTCATGAGTCTTACACAGATACGCAGTATTTT
CDR3 protein: CSASHESYTDTQYF

V gene: TRBV24-1
clone size: .
J gene: TRBJ2-3
D gene: TRBD2
CDR3 DNA: TGTGCCACCAGTGATATTCGGGGGGGGGATAGAGATACGCAGTATTTT
CDR3 protein: CATSDIRGGDRDTQYF

V gene: TRBV5-6
clone size: .
J gene: TRBJ2-1
D gene: .
CDR3 DNA: TGTGCCAGCAGCTCACGTGTCTCTAATGAGCAGTTCTTC
CDR3 protein: CASSSRVSNEQFF

V gene: TRBV14
clone size: .
J gene: TRBJ2-1
D gene: TRBD2
CDR3 DNA: TGTGCCAGCAGCCCTAACCGCGAGCGGGGGCGACAGTTCTTC
CDR3 protein: CASSPNRERGRQFF

V gene: TRBV4-1
clone size: few
J gene: TRBJ2-1
D gene: .
CDR3 DNA: TGCGCCAGCAGCCAAGAATTGGGGGGGGCTTACAATGAGCAGTTCTTC
CDR3 protein: CASSQELGGAYNEQFF

V gene: TRBV7-2
clone size: .
J gene: TRBJ2-7
D gene: .
CDR3 DNA: TGTGCCAGCAGCTTGGGGGGAGCCCCCTACGAGCAGTACTTC
CDR3 protein: CASSLGGAPYEQYF

V gene: TRBV28
clone size: .
J gene: TRBJ2-3
D gene: .
CDR3 DNA: TGTGCCAGCAGTTTCCGCGGGGTGACTAGAGGGGGCACAGATACGCAGTATTTT
CDR3 protein: CASSFRGVTRGGTDTQYF

V gene: TRBV25-1
clone size: .
J gene: TRBJ1-5
D gene: TRBD1
CDR3 DNA: TGTGCCAGCAGTGAATCAGGGGGCGGTCAGCCCCAGCATTTT
CDR3 protein: CASSESGGGQPQHF

V gene: TRBV10-2
clone size: few
J gene: TRBJ2-7
D gene: TRBD1
CDR3 DNA: TGCGCCAGCAGTGGACAGGGCCGCACCTACGAGCAGTACTTC
CDR3 protein: CASSGQGRTYEQYF

V gene: TRBV6-4
clone size: .
J gene: TRBJ2-3
D gene: TRBD2
CDR3 DNA: TGTGCCAGCAGTGACTCGATAATCGCTGATATGACTAGCGGGGGCCACCCTAGCACAGATACGCAGTATTTT
CDR3 protein: CASSDSIIADMTSGGHPSTDTQYF

V gene: TRBV21-1
clone size: .
J gene: TRBJ2-1
D gene: .
CDR3 DNA: TGTGCCAGCAGCAAATTCGATGGGGGACTACAACAATACAATGAGCAGTTCTTC
CDR3 protein: CASSKFDGGLQQYNEQFF

V gene: TRBV7-9
clone size: few
J gene: TRBJ2-7
D gene: .
CDR3 DNA: TGTGCCAGCAGCTCTTTAAGAGGGGAGACAGAATCCTACGAGCAGTACTTC
CDR3 protein: CASSSLRGETESYEQYF

V gene: TRBV4-2
clone size: few
J gene: TRBJ2-7
D gene: .
CDR3 DNA: TGTGCCAGCAGCCCTTTTGCAGGGAGCGGCGAGCAGTACTTC
CDR3 protein: CASSPFAGSGEQYF

V gene: TRBV6-4
clone size: few
J gene: TRBJ2-1
D gene: .
CDR3 DNA: TGTGCCAGCAGTGAAAACCGGGGCGCGGGTGAGCAGTTCTTC
CDR3 protein: CASSENRGAGEQFF